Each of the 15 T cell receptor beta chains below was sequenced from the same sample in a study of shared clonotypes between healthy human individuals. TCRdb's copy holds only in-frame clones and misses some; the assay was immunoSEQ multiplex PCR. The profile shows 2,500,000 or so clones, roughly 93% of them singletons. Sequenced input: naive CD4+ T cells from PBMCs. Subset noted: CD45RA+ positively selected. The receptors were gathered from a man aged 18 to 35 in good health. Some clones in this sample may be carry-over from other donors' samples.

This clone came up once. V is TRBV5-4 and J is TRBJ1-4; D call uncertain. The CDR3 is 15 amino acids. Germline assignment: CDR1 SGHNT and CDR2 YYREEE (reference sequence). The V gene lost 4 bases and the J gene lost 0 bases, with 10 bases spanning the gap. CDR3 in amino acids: CASSADFATNEKLFF. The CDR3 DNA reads TGTGCCAGCAGCGCCGACTTTGCAACTAATGAAAAACTGTTTTTT.

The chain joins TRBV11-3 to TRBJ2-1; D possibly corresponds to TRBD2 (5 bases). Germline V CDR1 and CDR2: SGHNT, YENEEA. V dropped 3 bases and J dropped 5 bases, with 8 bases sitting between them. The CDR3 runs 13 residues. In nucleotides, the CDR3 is TGTGCCAGCAGCTTTCGGGGTAACAATGAGCAGTTCTTC. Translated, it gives CASSFRGNNEQFF.

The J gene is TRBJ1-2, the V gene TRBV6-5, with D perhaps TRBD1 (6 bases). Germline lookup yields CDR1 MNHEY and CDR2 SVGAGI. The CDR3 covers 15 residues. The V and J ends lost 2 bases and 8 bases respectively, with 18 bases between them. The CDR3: CASSYGGAWVSGYTF. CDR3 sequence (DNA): TGTGCCAGCAGTTACGGGGGGGCGTGGGTATCCGGCTACACCTTC.

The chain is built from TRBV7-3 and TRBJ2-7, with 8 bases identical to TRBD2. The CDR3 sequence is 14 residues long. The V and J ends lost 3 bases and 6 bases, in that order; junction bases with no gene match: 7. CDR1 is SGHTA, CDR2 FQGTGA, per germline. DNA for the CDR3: TGTGCCAGCAGCTTCAGCGGGAGTGCGGGCGAGCAGTACTTC. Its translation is CASSFSGSAGEQYF.

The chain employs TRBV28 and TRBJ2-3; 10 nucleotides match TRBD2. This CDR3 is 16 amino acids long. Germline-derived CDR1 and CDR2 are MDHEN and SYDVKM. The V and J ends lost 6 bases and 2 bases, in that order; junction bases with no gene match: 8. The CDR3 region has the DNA TGTGCCAGCAGGCCAGCGGGAGGGCCCGACACAGATACGCAGTATTTT. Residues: CASRPAGGPDTDTQYF.

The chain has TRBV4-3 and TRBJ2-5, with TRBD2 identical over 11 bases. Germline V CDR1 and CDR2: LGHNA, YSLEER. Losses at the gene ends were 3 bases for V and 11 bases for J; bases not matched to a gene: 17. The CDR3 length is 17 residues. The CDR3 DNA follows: TGCGCCAGCAGCCAGGTGCTTAGCGGGAGGGCCCTCGGGGAGCAGTACTTC. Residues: CASSQVLSGRALGEQYF.

The CDR3 protein is CASTAGYEQYF. CDR3 sequence (DNA): TGTGCCAGCACCGCGGGCTACGAGCAGTACTTC. The chain has TRBV6-5 and TRBJ2-7, with D maybe TRBD2 (5 bases). The CDR3 spans 11 residues. Germline CDR1 is MNHEY and CDR2 is SVGAGI. Trimming shortened V by 7 bases and J by 3 bases, and 7 bases separated the two germline ends.

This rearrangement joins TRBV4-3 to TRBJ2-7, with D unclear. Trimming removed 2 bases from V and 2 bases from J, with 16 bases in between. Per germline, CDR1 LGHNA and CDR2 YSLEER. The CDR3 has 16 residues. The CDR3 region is CASSQLHQWTPYEQYF. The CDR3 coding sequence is TGCGCCAGCAGCCAACTCCACCAGTGGACCCCCTACGAGCAGTACTTC.

The CDR3 loop is CASSMLYGALGEQYF. The CDR3, as DNA: TGTGCCAGCAGTATGCTATATGGGGCCTTAGGAGAGCAGTACTTC. This chain links TRBV28 with TRBJ2-7, with D perhaps TRBD1 (5 bases). From germline, CDR1 is MDHEN and CDR2 SYDVKM. The CDR3 covers 15 residues. V lost 5 bases and J 7 bases, leaving 21 bases between the germline ends.

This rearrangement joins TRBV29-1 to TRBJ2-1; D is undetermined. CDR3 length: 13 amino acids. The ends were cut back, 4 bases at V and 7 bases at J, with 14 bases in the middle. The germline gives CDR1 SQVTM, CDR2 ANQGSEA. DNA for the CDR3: TGCAGCGTTGTCACAGACTCCAAAAATGAGCAGTTCTTC. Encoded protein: CSVVTDSKNEQFF.

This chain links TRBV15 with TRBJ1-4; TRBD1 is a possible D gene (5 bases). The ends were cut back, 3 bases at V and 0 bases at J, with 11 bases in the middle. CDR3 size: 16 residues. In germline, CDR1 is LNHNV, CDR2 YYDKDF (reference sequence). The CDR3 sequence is CATSRGVSATNEKLFF. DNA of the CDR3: TGTGCCACCAGCAGGGGGGTATCAGCAACTAATGAAAAACTGTTTTTT.

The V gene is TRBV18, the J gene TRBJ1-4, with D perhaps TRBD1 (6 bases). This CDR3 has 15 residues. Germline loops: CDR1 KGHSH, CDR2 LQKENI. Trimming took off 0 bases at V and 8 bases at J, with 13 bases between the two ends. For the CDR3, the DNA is TGTGCCAGCTCACCACCGTCCCAGGGGAACGAAAAACTGTTTTTT. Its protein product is CASSPPSQGNEKLFF.

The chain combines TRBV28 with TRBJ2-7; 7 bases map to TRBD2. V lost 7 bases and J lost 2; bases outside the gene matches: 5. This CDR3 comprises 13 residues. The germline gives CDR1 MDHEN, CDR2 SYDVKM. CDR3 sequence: CASKGTIPYEQYF. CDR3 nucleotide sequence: TGTGCCAGCAAGGGGACTATCCCCTACGAGCAGTACTTC.

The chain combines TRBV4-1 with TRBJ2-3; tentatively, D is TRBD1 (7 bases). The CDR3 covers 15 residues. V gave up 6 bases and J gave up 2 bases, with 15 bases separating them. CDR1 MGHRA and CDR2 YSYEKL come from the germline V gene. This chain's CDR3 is CASSRAGQHTDTQYF. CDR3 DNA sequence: TGCGCCAGCAGTCGTGCGGGACAGCACACAGATACGCAGTATTTT.

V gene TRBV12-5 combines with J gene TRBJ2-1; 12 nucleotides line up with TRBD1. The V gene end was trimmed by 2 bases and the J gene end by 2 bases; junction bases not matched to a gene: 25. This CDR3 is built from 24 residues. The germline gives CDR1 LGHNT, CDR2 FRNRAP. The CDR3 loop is CASGLIPGTGGAPQAGVPYNEQFF. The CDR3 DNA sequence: TGTGCTAGTGGTTTGATCCCCGGGACAGGGGGCGCCCCTCAAGCGGGAGTCCCCTACAATGAGCAGTTCTTC.